What follows are 13 T cell receptor beta chains derived from one specimen sequenced in a study of cytomegalovirus exposure and HLA in healthy donors. Amplification used 60 Vbeta primers and 13 Jbeta primers. Sequencing was performed with immunoSEQ multiplex PCR; in TCRdb, only in-frame clones are kept and a portion is missing. The sample has approximately 190,000 clones; more than 70% are singletons. The sequencing sample was made of PBMCs. Receptor source: a middle-aged man in good health and CMV-seropositive.

This clone appeared a few times. V usage is TRBV29-1 and J usage is TRBJ2-3, with 7 nucleotides matching TRBD1. The junction had 9 bases not matched to a gene; V was cut back by 6 bases and J by 6 bases. Germline V CDR1 and CDR2: SQVTM, ANQGSEA. The CDR3 is 13 amino acids. The chain's CDR3 is CSVSGGKRDTQYF. The CDR3 region has the DNA TGCAGCGTCTCAGGGGGTAAGAGGGATACGCAGTATTTT.

V gene TRBV25-1 combines with J gene TRBJ2-7; TRBD2 aligns across 10 bases. Germline V CDR1 and CDR2: MGHDK, SYGVNS. V lost 8 bases and J lost 5; bases outside the gene matches: 12. This CDR3 contains 15 residues. In DNA, the CDR3 is TGTGCCAGCGGGGCGGCTAGCGGGAGTTTTGACGAGCAGTACTTC. It codes for CASGAASGSFDEQYF.

The chain is built from TRBV6-1 and TRBJ1-5; a weak D match, TRBD1 (5 bases). Germline-derived CDR1 and CDR2 are MNHNS and SASEGT. The CDR3 loop spans 14 amino acids. V lost 5 bases to trimming and J lost 10 bases, with 18 bases between them. CDR3 bases: TGTGCCAGCAGTTTCCAGGGTAGTGGTTTCCCCCAGCATTTT. It translates to CASSFQGSGFPQHF.

The CDR3 here is CASSFTPVGGGDGYTF. CDR3 nucleotides: TGTGCCAGCAGTTTTACCCCCGTAGGAGGGGGCGATGGCTACACCTTC. The chain is built from TRBV27 and TRBJ1-2; 7 bases map to TRBD1. In germline, CDR1 is MNHEY, CDR2 SMNVEV (reference sequence). The CDR3 is made up of 16 amino acids. J gave up 6 bases and V 3 bases, and 13 bases lay outside the gene matches.

V gene TRBV18 combines with J gene TRBJ2-3, with D tentatively TRBD1 (6 bases). Germline values: CDR1 KGHSH, CDR2 LQKENI. This CDR3 contains 16 residues. Deletions cut 6 bases from V and 2 bases from J, with 18 bases between. The CDR3 region is CASSHRGSGITDTQYF. The CDR3 DNA is TGTGCCAGCTCCCATAGGGGGAGCGGAATCACAGATACGCAGTATTTT.

The chain joins TRBV4-3 to TRBJ2-1; 8 nucleotides line up with TRBD1. CDR3 length equals 16 residues. Germline CDR1 and CDR2: LGHNA and YSLEER. V trimming: 0 bases; J trimming: 4 bases; junction bases outside the gene matches: 5. This CDR3 is CASSQEETGAYNEQFF. Written as DNA, the CDR3 is TGCGCCAGCAGCCAAGAAGAGACAGGGGCGTACAATGAGCAGTTCTTC.

The chain recombines TRBV28 with TRBJ2-5, with TRBD1 matching 8 bases. The CDR3 spans 15 residues. Germline V gene data show CDR1 as MDHEN and CDR2 as SYDVKM. With V trimmed by 5 bases and J by 3 bases, 8 bases remained unmatched. The CDR3 sequence is CASSVQGAGKETQYF. For the CDR3, the DNA is TGTGCCAGCAGTGTCCAGGGGGCCGGGAAAGAGACCCAGTACTTC.

This chain connects TRBV10-3 to TRBJ2-7; D not certain. V was clipped by 2 bases and J by 6 bases, with 14 bases between them. The CDR3 loop spans 14 amino acids. The germline V gene has CDR1 ENHRY and CDR2 SYGVKD. The chain's CDR3 is CAISEGGLIGEQYF. The CDR3 DNA reads TGTGCCATCAGTGAGGGCGGCTTGATTGGCGAGCAGTACTTC.

About this clone: Sequence at one end of the junction differs from germline and may be a read error. The CDR3 DNA is TGTGCCAGCAGCACAGGGGACCTACTTCTTTTC. Translation gives CASSTGDLLLF. The chain combines TRBV6-1 with TRBJ2-7, with 7 bases that match TRBD1. Germline loops: CDR1 MNHNS, CDR2 SASEGT. The CDR3 loop spans 11 amino acids.

The gene calls are TRBV5-4 and TRBJ2-1, with TRBD1 matching over 7 bases. CDR1 is SGHNT, CDR2 YYREEE, per germline (reference sequence). V lost 0 bases, J lost 5 bases, and 5 bases stayed unmatched. There are 15 residues in the CDR3. The CDR3 DNA reads as TGTGCCAGCAGCTTGGAAATGGGGACAGACAATGAGCAGTTCTTC. It codes for CASSLEMGTDNEQFF.

The rearrangement joins TRBV28 to TRBJ2-5; maybe TRBD2 (5 bases). CDR1 MDHEN and CDR2 SYDVKM come from the germline V gene. The CDR3 has 14 residues. V shed 7 bases and J shed 0 bases, with 12 bases lying between them. CDR3 amino acids: CASNPGSDQETQYF. CDR3 nucleotides: TGTGCCAGCAACCCGGGGAGCGACCAAGAGACCCAGTACTTC.

J is TRBJ2-1 and V is TRBV30; 7 bases line up with TRBD2. The length of the CDR3 is 17 residues. Germline V gene data show CDR1 as GTSNPN and CDR2 as SVGIG (reference sequence). The ends lost 6 bases at V and 4 bases at J; junction bases unmatched: 18. CDR3 coding DNA: TGTGCCTGTACCAGTAGTAGTGGAGCGGGGCTTTACAATGAGCAGTTCTTC. Translated: CACTSSSGAGLYNEQFF.

The chain uses TRBV27 and TRBJ2-2; D is ambiguous. V lost 6 bases and J lost 2, with 4 bases in between. The germline V gene encodes CDR1 MNHEY and CDR2 SMNVEV (reference sequence). CDR3 size: 12 residues. CDR3 amino acids: CASSSNTGELFF. The CDR3 nucleotides are TGTGCCAGCAGCTCCAACACCGGGGAGCTGTTTTTT.